This T cell receptor (beta chain) was retrieved from a study of cytomegalovirus exposure and HLA in healthy donors. Study details: As an earlier analysis found, around 190 million T cells yielded about 120 million unique TCR beta sequences. Findings of the study overall: Reports described diagnosis of cytomegalovirus status by the classifier as highly specific and sensitive.

The V segment lost 7 bases and the J segment 0 bases; nucleotides outside the gene matches: 3. CDR3 length equals 15 residues. The germline V gene has CDR1 MGHDK and CDR2 SYGVNS. As for this clone: No antigen is known for it.

In the PCR, 60 Vbeta and 13 Jbeta primers were used. Here immunoSEQ multiplex PCR was the method, and the copy in TCRdb shows in-frame clones only, minus some. The record lists 150,000 to 200,000 clones, of which the ten most abundant hold 0.65% to 0.9%. The chain has TRBV25-1 and TRBJ1-6, with 7 nucleotides matching TRBD1. The receptor comes from a woman aged 18-29 years in good health and CMV-seropositive. The sample comprised PBMCs. The CDR3 region is CASKGDSSYNSPLHF. CDR3 nucleotide sequence: TGTGCCAGCAAGGGGGACAGCTCCTATAATTCACCCCTCCACTTT.